This is a list of T cell receptor beta chains from one sample in a study of a mutant IDH1 vaccine in newly diagnosed glioma. Their cognate antigens are unknown. The repertoire was sequenced with immunoSEQ multiplex PCR; TCRdb's copy has only in-frame clones and lacks some. The sample has tens of thousands of clones, around four fifths seen once. Source: PBMCs, taken from a glioma patient whose treatment included an IDH1 peptide vaccine. All receptors derive from a man aged 40-49 years with glioma. Some clones in this sample may be carry-over from other donors' samples. The CDR3 runs from the conserved cysteine through the conserved F or W. The D gene is left open where the match is weak. Size values are once, few and many counts, or a class for expanded clones, and some rows have none.

len	d_gene	abundance	v_gene	j_gene	CDR3aa	CDR3nt
13	.	once	TRBV2	TRBJ1-1	CASILAMNTEAFF	TGTGCCAGCATATTAGCTATGAACACTGAAGCTTTCTTT
13	TRBD1	.	TRBV14	TRBJ1-1	CASSQLGQGKAFF	TGTGCCAGCAGCCAGCTGGGACAGGGAAAAGCTTTCTTT
18	TRBD2	few	TRBV4-3	TRBJ2-1	CASSQEGLGGVQYNEQFF	TGCGCCAGCAGCCAAGAGGGGTTGGGGGGGGTCCAATACAATGAGCAGTTCTTC
15	TRBD2	.	TRBV15	TRBJ2-2	CATSRDRGGTGELFF	TGTGCCACCAGCAGAGATCGGGGGGGAACCGGGGAGCTGTTTTTT
12	.	.	TRBV29-1	TRBJ2-1	CSVGLAYNEQFF	TGCAGCGTTGGTTTGGCCTACAATGAGCAGTTCTTC
14	TRBD2	.	TRBV4-3	TRBJ2-4	CASSQDLASGLSYF	TGCGCCAGCAGCCAAGATCTGGCTAGCGGGCTCTCCTACTTC
14	TRBD1	once	TRBV6-5	TRBJ1-2	CASSSTGGAYGYTF	TGTGCCAGCAGTTCTACAGGGGGCGCCTATGGCTACACCTTC
17	TRBD1	.	TRBV9	TRBJ2-2	CASSPPAGTGGTGELFF	TGTGCCAGCAGCCCCCCAGCCGGGACAGGTGGCACCGGGGAGCTGTTTTTT
15	.	.	TRBV19	TRBJ1-5	CASTDLGWGNQPQHF	TGTGCCAGTACCGATCTGGGATGGGGCAATCAGCCCCAGCATTTT
14	TRBD2	.	TRBV10-3	TRBJ2-1	CASNDGTSTLVKFF	TGTGCCAGCAACGACGGGACTAGCACCTTGGTAAAGTTCTTC